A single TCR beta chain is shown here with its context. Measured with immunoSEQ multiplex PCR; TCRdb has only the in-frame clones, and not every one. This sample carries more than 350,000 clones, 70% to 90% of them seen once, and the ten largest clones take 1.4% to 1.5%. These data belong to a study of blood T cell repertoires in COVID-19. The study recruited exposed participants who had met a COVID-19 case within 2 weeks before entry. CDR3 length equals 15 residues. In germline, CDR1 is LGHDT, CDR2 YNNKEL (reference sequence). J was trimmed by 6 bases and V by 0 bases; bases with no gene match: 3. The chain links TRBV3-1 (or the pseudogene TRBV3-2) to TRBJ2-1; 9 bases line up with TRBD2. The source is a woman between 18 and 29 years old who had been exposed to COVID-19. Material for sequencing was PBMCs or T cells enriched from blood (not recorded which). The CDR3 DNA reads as TGTGCCAGCAGCCAAGAGGGGCGGGAGGGCAATGAGCAGTTCTTC. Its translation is CASSQEGREGNEQFF.